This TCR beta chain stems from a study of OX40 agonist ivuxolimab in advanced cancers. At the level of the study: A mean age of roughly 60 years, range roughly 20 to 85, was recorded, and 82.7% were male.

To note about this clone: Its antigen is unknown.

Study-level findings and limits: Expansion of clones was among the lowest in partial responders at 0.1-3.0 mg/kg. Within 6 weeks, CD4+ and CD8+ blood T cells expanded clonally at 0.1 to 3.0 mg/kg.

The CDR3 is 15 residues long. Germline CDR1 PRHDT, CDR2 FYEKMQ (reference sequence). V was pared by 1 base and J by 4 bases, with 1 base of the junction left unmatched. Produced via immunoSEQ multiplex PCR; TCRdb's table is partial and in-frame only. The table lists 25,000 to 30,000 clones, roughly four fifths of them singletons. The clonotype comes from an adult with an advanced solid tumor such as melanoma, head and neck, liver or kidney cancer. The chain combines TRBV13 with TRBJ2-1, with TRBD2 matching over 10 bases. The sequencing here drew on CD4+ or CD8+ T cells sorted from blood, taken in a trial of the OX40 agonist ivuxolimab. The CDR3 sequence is CASSLEAGGYNEQFF. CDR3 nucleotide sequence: TGTGCCAGCAGCTTAGAAGCGGGGGGGTACAATGAGCAGTTCTTC.